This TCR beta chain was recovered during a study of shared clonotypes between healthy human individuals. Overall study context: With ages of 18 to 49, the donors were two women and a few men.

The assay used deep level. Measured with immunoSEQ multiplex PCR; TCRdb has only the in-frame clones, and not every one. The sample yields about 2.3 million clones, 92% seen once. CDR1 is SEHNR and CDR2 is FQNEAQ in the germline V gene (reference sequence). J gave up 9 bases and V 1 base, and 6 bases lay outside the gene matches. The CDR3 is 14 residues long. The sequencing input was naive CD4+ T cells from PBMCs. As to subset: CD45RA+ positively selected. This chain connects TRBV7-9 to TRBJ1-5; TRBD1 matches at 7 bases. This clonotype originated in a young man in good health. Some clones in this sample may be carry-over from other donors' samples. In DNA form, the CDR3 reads TGTGCCAGCAGCTTAGACACGACAGGGCTGCCCCAGCATTTT. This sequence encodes CASSLDTTGLPQHF.